These T cell receptor beta chains were read from a single sample in a study of blood T cell repertoires in COVID-19. Generated by immunoSEQ multiplex PCR, the TCRdb table keeps only in-frame clones and is missing some. The table shows about 110,000 clones, with over 80% occurring only once. The material sequenced was peripheral blood. Receptor source: an older woman with acute or convalescent COVID-19. CDR3s include the opening cysteine and the closing phenylalanine or tryptophan. The order of the fields is J gene, V gene, clone size, D gene, CDR3 protein, CDR3 DNA. The D gene is left open where the match is weak. Size values are once, few and many counts, or a class for expanded clones, and some rows have none.

J: TRBJ2-1
V: TRBV28
size: .
D: .
CDR3: CASPPRVESSYNEQFF
DNA: TGTGCCAGTCCCCCGCGGGTGGAAAGCTCCTACAATGAGCAGTTCTTC

J: TRBJ2-7
V: TRBV7-8
size: .
D: TRBD2
CDR3: CASSTRGSYEQYF
DNA: TGTGCCAGCAGCACCCGCGGGAGTTACGAGCAGTACTTC

J: TRBJ1-1
V: TRBV30
size: .
D: .
CDR3: CAWSADSRTEAFF
DNA: TGTGCCTGGAGCGCGGACAGTCGGACTGAAGCTTTCTTT

J: TRBJ1-1
V: TRBV28
size: .
D: .
CDR3: CASLSGVGTEAFF
DNA: TGTGCCAGCCTCTCCGGGGTAGGGACTGAAGCTTTCTTT

J: TRBJ2-1
V: TRBV12-5
size: .
D: .
CDR3: CASGHSELWSSYNEQFF
DNA: TGTGCTAGTGGTCATTCGGAACTATGGAGCTCCTACAATGAGCAGTTCTTC

J: TRBJ1-2
V: TRBV15
size: once
D: .
CDR3: CATSSAQGYGYTF
DNA: TGTGCCACCAGCTCCGCCCAGGGGTATGGCTACACCTTC

J: TRBJ2-3
V: TRBV12-5
size: .
D: TRBD1
CDR3: CASDLGQGSTDTQYF
DNA: TGTGCTAGTGACCTGGGACAGGGGAGCACAGATACGCAGTATTTT

J: TRBJ2-6
V: TRBV18
size: .
D: .
CDR3: CASRQGTEPSSGANVLTF
DNA: TGTGCCAGCCGCCAGGGTACGGAGCCCAGCTCTGGGGCCAACGTCCTGACTTTC

J: TRBJ1-5
V: TRBV2
size: .
D: .
CDR3: CASTGRGGQPQHF
DNA: TGTGCCAGCACGGGCCGCGGGGGTCAGCCCCAGCATTTT

J: TRBJ2-7
V: TRBV2
size: .
D: TRBD1
CDR3: CASKPGQGTLEQYF
DNA: TGTGCCAGCAAACCGGGACAGGGGACTTTAGAGCAGTACTTC

J: TRBJ2-4
V: TRBV1
size: .
D: .
CDR3: CTSSQSLGRRGKNIQYF
DNA: TGCACCAGCAGCCAGAGCTTGGGGAGGCGGGGTAAAAACATTCAGTACTTC

J: TRBJ1-1
V: TRBV2
size: .
D: TRBD1
CDR3: CASSDTGGLTEAFF
DNA: TGTGCCAGCAGCGACACAGGGGGCCTTACTGAAGCTTTCTTT

J: TRBJ2-7
V: TRBV15
size: .
D: .
CDR3: CATRPDLNSYEQYF
DNA: TGTGCCACCCGACCGGACTTAAACTCCTACGAGCAGTACTTC

J: TRBJ2-1
V: TRBV27
size: .
D: TRBD2
CDR3: CASSLLADYNEQFF
DNA: TGTGCCAGCAGTTTACTAGCGGACTACAATGAGCAGTTCTTC

J: TRBJ1-6
V: TRBV30
size: .
D: .
CDR3: CAWRGSSYNSPLHF
DNA: TGTGCCTGGAGGGGGAGCTCCTATAATTCACCCCTCCACTTT

J: TRBJ1-1
V: TRBV6-5
size: .
D: TRBD1
CDR3: CASRTGIGTEAFF
DNA: TGTGCCAGCAGGACAGGGATAGGCACTGAAGCTTTCTTT

J: TRBJ1-5
V: TRBV19
size: .
D: .
CDR3: CASSILEGRAQHF
DNA: TGTGCCAGTAGTATATTAGAAGGGAGGGCCCAGCATTTT

J: TRBJ2-7
V: TRBV2
size: .
D: TRBD1
CDR3: CASSRDSYSYEQYF
DNA: TGTGCCAGCAGCAGGGACAGTTACTCCTACGAGCAGTACTTC

J: TRBJ1-5
V: TRBV5-1
size: .
D: .
CDR3: CASSLAGLNSNQPQHF
DNA: TGCGCCAGCAGCTTGGCGGGATTAAATAGCAATCAGCCCCAGCATTTT

J: TRBJ1-3
V: TRBV28
size: .
D: .
CDR3: CASSPPLFRTTSGNTIYF
DNA: TGTGCCAGCAGCCCACCCCTCTTTCGCACTACCTCTGGAAACACCATATATTTT